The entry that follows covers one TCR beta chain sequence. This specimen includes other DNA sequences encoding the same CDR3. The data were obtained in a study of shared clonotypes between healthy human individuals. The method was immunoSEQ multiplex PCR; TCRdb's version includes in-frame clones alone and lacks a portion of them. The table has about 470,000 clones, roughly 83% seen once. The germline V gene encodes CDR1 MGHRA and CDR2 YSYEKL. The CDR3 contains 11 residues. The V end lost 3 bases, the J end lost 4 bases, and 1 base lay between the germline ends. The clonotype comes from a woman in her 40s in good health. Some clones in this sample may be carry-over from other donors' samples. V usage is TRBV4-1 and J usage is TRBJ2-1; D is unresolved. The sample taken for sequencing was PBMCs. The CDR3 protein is CASSHYNEQFF. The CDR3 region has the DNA TGCGCCAGCAGCCATTACAATGAGCAGTTCTTC.